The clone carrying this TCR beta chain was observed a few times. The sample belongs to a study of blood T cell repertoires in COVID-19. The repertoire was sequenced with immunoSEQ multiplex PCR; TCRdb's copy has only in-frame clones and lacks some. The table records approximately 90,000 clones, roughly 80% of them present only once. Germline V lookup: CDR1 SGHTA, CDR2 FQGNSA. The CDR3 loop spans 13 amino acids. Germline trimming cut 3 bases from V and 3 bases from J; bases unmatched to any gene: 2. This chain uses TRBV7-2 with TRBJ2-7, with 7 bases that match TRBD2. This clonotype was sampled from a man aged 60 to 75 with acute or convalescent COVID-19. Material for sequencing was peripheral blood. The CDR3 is CASSFGLGYEQYF. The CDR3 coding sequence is TGTGCCAGCAGCTTCGGACTAGGCTACGAGCAGTACTTC.